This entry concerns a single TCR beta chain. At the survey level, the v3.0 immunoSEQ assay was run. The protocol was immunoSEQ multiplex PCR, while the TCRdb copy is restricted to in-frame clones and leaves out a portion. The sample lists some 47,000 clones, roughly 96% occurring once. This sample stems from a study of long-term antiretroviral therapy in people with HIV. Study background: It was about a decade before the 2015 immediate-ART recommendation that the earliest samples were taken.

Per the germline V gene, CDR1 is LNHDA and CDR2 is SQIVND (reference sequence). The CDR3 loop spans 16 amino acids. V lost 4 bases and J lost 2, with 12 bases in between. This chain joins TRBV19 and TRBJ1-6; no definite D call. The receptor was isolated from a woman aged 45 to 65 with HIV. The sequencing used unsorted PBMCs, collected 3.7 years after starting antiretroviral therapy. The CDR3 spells CASSTTGNTYNSPLHF. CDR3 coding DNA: TGTGCCAGTAGTACCACGGGGAATACCTATAATTCACCCCTCCACTTT.